The text below deals with one TCR beta chain. The antigen remains unidentified. The study reverse transcribed the entire isolated RNA, so it sequenced expressed TCRB transcripts. The method was immunoSEQ multiplex PCR; TCRdb's version includes in-frame clones alone and lacks a portion of them. The sample records more than 200,000 clones, 15% to 20% being singletons. The record originates from a study of beta chain features in type 1 diabetes. Whole-study context: The samples had roughly 110 million sorted cells examined in all.

Study-level findings and limits: Type 1 diabetes patients had VDJ junctions that carried fewer insertions and more deletions. A PCR bias possibly favoring shorter templates would apply equally to patients and controls. In every one of the four CD4+ subsets, TCRB CDR3s were moderately but significantly shorter in Type 1 diabetes patients.

The CDR3 contains 15 residues. CDR1 is LNHNV, CDR2 YYDKDF, per germline (reference sequence). V lost 4 bases and J 4 bases, leaving 16 bases between the germline ends. Material: naive CD4+ T cells from blood. The chain has TRBV15 and TRBJ1-1; D unclear. This TCR was recovered from a man aged 30-40 years with type 1 diabetes. The CDR3 is CATSTERAAGTEAFF. The CDR3 DNA reads TGTGCCACCAGCACCGAGCGGGCCGCCGGCACTGAAGCTTTCTTT.